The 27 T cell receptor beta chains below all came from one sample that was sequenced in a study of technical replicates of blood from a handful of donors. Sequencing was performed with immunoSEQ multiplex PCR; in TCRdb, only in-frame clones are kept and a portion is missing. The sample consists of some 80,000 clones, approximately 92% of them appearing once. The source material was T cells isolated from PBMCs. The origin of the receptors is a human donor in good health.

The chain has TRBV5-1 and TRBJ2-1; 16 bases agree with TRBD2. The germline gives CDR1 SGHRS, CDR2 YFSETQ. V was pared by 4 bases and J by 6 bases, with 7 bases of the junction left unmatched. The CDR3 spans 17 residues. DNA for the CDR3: TGCGCCAGCAGCCCGGGACTAGCGGGGGGGCCCTCCAATGAGCAGTTCTTC. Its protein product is CASSPGLAGGPSNEQFF.

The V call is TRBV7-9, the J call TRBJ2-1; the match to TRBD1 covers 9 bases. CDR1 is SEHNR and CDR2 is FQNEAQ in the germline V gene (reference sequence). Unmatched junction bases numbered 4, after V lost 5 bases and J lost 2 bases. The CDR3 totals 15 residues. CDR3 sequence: CASSPDRGAYNEQFF. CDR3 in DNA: TGTGCCAGCAGCCCGGACAGGGGCGCCTACAATGAGCAGTTCTTC.

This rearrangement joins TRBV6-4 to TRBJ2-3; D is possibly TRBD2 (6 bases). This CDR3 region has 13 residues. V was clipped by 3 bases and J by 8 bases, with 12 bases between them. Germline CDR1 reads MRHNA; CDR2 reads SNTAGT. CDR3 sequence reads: CASSEEGTGTQYF. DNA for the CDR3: TGTGCCAGCAGTGAGGAGGGGACTGGTACGCAGTATTTT.

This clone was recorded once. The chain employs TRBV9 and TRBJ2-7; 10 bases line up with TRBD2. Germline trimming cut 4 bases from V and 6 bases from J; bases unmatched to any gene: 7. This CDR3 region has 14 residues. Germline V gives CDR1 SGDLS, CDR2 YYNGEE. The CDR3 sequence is CASSPPSGSREQYF. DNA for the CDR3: TGTGCCAGCAGCCCCCCTAGCGGGAGCCGCGAGCAGTACTTC.

The chain's CDR3 is CASSEFGAFF. Written as DNA, the CDR3 is TGTGCCAGCAGTGAATTCGGGGCTTTCTTT. The chain is built from TRBV6-1 and TRBJ1-1; D is ambiguous. V lost 2 bases to trimming and J lost 11 bases, with 6 bases between them. The CDR3 loop spans 10 amino acids. The V gene's germline CDR1 is MNHNS and CDR2 SASEGT.

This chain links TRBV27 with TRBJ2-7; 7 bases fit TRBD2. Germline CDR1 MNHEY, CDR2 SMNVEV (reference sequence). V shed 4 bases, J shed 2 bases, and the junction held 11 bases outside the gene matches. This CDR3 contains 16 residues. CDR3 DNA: TGTGCCAGCAGTTCTCCCTTGACTAGCTCCACCTACGAGCAGTACTTC. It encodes CASSSPLTSSTYEQYF.

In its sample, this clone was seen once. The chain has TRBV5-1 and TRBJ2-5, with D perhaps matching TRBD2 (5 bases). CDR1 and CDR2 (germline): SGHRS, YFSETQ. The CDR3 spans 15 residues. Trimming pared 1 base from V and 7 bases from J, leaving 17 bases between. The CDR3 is CASSLPSLAGVTQYF. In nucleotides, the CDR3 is TGCGCCAGCAGCTTGCCTTCTCTAGCCGGGGTGACCCAGTACTTC.

CDR3 amino acids: CASSYRDRENSPLHF. CDR3 DNA sequence: TGTGCCAGCAGTTATCGGGACAGAGAAAATTCACCCCTCCACTTT. The chain recombines TRBV6-6 with TRBJ1-6; TRBD1 agrees at 7 bases. The V gene's germline CDR1 is MNHNY and CDR2 SVGAGI (reference sequence). The CDR3 spans 15 residues. V lost 3 bases and J lost 7; bases outside the gene matches: 6.

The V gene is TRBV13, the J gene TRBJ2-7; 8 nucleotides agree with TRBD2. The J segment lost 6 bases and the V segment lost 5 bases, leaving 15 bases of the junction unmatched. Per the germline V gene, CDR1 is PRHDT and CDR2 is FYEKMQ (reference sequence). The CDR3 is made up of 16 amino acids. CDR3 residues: CASSPRGAGARLEQYF. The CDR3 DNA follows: TGTGCCAGCAGCCCCAGGGGAGCGGGAGCCCGTCTCGAGCAGTACTTC.

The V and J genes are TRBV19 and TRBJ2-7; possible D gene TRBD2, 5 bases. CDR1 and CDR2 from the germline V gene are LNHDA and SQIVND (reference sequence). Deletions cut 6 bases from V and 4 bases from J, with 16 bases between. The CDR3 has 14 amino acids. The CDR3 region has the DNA TGTGCCAGTAGCCTTAGGACTGGGAATTACGAGCAGTACTTC. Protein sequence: CASSLRTGNYEQYF.

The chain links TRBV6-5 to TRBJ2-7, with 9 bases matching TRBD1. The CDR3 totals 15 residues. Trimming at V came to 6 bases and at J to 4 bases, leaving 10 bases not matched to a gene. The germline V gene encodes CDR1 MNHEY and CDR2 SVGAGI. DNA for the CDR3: TGTGCCAGCAGACACCAGGGACAGGGAGAGTACGAGCAGTACTTC. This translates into CASRHQGQGEYEQYF.

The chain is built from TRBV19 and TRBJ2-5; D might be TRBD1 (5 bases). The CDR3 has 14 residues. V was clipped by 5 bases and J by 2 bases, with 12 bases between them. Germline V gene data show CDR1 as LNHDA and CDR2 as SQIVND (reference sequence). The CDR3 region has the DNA TGTGCCAGTAGTTCTCGGCAGGGTCAAGAGACCCAGTACTTC. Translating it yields CASSSRQGQETQYF.

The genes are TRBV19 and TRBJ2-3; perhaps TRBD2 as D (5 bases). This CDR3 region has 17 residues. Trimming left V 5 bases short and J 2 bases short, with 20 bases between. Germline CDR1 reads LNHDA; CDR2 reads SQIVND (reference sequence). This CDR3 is CASSPSGSFDPTDTQYF. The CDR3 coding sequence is TGTGCCAGTAGTCCATCTGGGAGCTTCGACCCCACAGATACGCAGTATTTT. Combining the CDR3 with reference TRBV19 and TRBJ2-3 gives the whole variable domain DGGITQSPKYLFRKEGQNVTLSCEQNLNHDAMYWYRQDPGQGLRLIYYSQIVNDFQKGDIAEGYSVSREKKESFPLTVTSAQKNPTAFYLCASSPSGSFDPTDTQYFGPGTRLTVL.

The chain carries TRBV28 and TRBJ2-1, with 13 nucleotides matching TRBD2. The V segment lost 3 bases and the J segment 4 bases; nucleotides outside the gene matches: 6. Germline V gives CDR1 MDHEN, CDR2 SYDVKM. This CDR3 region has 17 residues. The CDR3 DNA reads TGTGCCAGCAGTTTCTTTCGACTAGCGGGAGGTTACAATGAGCAGTTCTTC. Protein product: CASSFFRLAGGYNEQFF.

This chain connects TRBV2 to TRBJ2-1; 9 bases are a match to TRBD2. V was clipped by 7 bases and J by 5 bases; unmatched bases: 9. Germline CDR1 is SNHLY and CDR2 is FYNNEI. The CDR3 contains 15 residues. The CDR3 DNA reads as TGTGCCAGCATATCGGGCGGGAGGGCCCACAATGAGCAGTTCTTC. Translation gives CASISGGRAHNEQFF.

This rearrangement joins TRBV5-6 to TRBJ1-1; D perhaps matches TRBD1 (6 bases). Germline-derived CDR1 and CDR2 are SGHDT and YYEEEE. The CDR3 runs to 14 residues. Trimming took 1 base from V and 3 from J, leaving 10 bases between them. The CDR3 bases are TGTGCCAGCAGCTTGACAGGGATGGACACTGAAGCTTTCTTT. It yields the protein CASSLTGMDTEAFF.

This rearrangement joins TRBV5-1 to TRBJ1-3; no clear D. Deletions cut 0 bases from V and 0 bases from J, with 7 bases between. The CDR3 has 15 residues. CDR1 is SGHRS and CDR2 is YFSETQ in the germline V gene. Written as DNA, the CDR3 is TGCGCCAGCAGCTTGGATAGAAACTCTGGAAACACCATATATTTT. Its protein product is CASSLDRNSGNTIYF.

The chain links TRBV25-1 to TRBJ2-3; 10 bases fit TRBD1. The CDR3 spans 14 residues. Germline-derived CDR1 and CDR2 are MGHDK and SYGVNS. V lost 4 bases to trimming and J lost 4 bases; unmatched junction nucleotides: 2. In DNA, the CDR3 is TGTGCCAGCAGTGGTGGACAGGGGGCAGATACGCAGTATTTT. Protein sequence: CASSGGQGADTQYF.

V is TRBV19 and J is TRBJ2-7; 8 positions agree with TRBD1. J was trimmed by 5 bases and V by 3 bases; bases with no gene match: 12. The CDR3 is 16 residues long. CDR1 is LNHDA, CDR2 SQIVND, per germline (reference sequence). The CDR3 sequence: CASSMGGRAGGHEQYF. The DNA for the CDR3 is TGTGCCAGTAGTATGGGCGGTCGGGCAGGGGGCCACGAGCAGTACTTC. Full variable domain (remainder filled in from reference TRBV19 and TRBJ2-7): DGGITQSPKYLFRKEGQNVTLSCEQNLNHDAMYWYRQDPGQGLRLIYYSQIVNDFQKGDIAEGYSVSREKKESFPLTVTSAQKNPTAFYLCASSMGGRAGGHEQYFGPGTRLTVT.

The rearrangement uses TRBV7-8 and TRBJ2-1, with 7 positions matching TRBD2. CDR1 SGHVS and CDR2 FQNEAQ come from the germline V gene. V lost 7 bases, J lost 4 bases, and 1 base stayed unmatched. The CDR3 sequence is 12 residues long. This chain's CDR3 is CASTAGYNEQFF. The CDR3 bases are TGTGCCAGCACAGCGGGATACAATGAGCAGTTCTTC. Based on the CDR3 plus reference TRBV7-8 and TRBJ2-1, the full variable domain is GAGVSQSPRYKVAKRGQDVALRCDPISGHVSLFWYQQALGQGPEFLTYFQNEAQLDKSGLPSDRFFAERPEGSVSTLKIQRTQQEDSAVYLCASTAGYNEQFFGPGTRLTVL.

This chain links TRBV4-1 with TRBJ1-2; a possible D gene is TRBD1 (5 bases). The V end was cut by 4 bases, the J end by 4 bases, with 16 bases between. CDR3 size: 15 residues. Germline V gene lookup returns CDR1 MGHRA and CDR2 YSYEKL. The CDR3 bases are TGCGCCAGCAGCCCCCCAGCGACAGAACCCTATGGCTACACCTTC. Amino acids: CASSPPATEPYGYTF.

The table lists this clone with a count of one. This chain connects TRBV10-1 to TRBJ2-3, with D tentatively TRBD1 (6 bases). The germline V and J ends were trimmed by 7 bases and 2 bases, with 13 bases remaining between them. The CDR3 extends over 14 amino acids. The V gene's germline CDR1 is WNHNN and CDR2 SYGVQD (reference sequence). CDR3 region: CASTAGTYTDTQYF. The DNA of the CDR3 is TGCGCCAGCACTGCTGGGACATACACAGATACGCAGTATTTT.

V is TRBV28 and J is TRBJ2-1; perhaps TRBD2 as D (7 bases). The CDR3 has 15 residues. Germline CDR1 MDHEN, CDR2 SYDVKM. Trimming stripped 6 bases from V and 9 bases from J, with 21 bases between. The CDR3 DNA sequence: TGTGCCAGCAGCCTCTGGGGGCACAAGCGGGGTGAGCAGTTCTTC. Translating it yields CASSLWGHKRGEQFF.

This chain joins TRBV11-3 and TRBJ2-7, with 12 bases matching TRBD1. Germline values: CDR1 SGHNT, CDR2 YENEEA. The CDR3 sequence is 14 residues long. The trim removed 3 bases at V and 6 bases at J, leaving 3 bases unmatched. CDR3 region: CASSFPGQGAEQYF. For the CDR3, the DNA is TGTGCCAGCAGCTTCCCGGGACAGGGGGCCGAGCAGTACTTC.

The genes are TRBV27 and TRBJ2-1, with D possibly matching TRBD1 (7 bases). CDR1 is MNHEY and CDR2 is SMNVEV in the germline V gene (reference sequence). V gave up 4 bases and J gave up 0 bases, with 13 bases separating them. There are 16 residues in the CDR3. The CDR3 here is CASSYQGGVSYNEQFF. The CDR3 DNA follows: TGTGCCAGCAGTTATCAGGGGGGAGTCTCCTACAATGAGCAGTTCTTC.

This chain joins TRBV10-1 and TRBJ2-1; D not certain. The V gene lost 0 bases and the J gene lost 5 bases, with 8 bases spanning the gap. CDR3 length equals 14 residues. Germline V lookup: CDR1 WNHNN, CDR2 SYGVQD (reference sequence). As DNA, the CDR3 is TGCGCCAGCAGTGAGTCATTCGGTAACAATGAGCAGTTCTTC. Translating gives CASSESFGNNEQFF.

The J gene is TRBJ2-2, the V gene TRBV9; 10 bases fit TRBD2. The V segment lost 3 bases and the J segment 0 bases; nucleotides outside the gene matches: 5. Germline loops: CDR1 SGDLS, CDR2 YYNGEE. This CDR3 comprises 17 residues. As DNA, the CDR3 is TGTGCCAGCAGCGCTAGCGGGGGCCGCGCGAACACCGGGGAGCTGTTTTTT. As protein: CASSASGGRANTGELFF.